This TCR beta chain was observed in a study of response to subunit inactivated influenza vaccine listed by TCRdb under 2018. Regarding the research as a whole: Deep quantitative profiling of the T cell receptor repertoire was used in the study to follow responses to a trivalent subunit inactivated influenza vaccine. General study outcomes and caveats: According to the authors, only a limited number of new T cells may be recruited by each seasonal influenza vaccination.

A single count supports this clonotype. Its antigen is currently not known. Per-base quality was not reported, and no clone a single base away is much larger than it. Evidence from one read is weak. Library prep was done by RT-PCR. Sequencing was performed on an Illumina HiSeq 2500. Clones were called with MiXCR by TCRdb after fastp trimmed the public reads at Q25, and only in-frame beta chains were retained. Identical CDR3 proteins give one entry, which carries the most common genes and DNA. This sample comprises roughly 700,000 distinct CDR3 sequences, 14% of them detected only once. The biggest ten clones account for approximately 6.5% of the sample. CDR1 is given as SGHVS and CDR2 as FNYEAQ, both from the germline V gene. Trimming at the junction amounts to 2 bases on V and 1 base on J, and the germline ends lie 8 bases apart. The CDR3 numbers 14 residues from cysteine through phenylalanine. The CDR3 DNA has 42 bases and is translated from base 1.

In this chain, TRBV7-6 is recombined with TRBJ2-5; the D gene is not confidently resolved. This TCR was recovered from a man aged 45-65 years who received an inactivated influenza vaccine. Donor details come from another sample of the same person, matched by shared clones. The sequenced sample was PBMCs from blood, obtained around 14 days before vaccination. The CDR3 is CASSLNVLQETQYF. The DNA is as follows: TGTGCCAGCAGCTTAAATGTCCTCCAAGAGACCCAGTACTTC.